A selection of T cell receptor beta chains follows, all from one sample in a study of blood T cell repertoires in COVID-19. The table came from immunoSEQ multiplex PCR; TCRdb's copy has only in-frame clones and leaves some out. The top ten clones hold roughly 3.1% of a sample with some 270,000 clones, roughly 84% of them seen once. The specimen sequenced was PBMCs or T cells enriched from blood (not recorded which). The receptors were gathered from a man in his fifties who had recovered from COVID-19. Both conserved end residues are part of each CDR3. The D gene is left open where the match is weak. Rows give clone size only sometimes, using once, few, many, or a class for an expanded clone.

clone_size	v_call	d_call	j_call	cdr3_aa	cdr3_nt
-	TRBV29-1	-	TRBJ1-2	CSAGQTNGYTF	TGCAGCGCCGGACAGACTAATGGCTACACCTTC
-	TRBV15	-	TRBJ1-5	CATSRDGATGSPQHF	TGTGCCACCAGCAGAGATGGTGCAACAGGTTCACCCCAGCATTTT
-	TRBV18	-	TRBJ1-1	CASSPPRGTTEAFF	TGTGCCAGCTCACCACCGAGGGGGACCACTGAAGCTTTCTTT
-	TRBV9	TRBD1	TRBJ1-3	CASSVETGWDTIYF	TGTGCCAGCAGCGTAGAGACAGGGTGGGACACCATATATTTT
-	TRBV6-5	TRBD1	TRBJ1-1	CASKGQGGRNTEAFF	TGTGCCAGCAAAGGACAGGGGGGCCGGAACACTGAAGCTTTCTTT
-	TRBV7-8	TRBD1	TRBJ1-1	CASSSEGTVNTEAFF	TGTGCCAGCAGCTCCGAAGGGACAGTGAACACTGAAGCTTTCTTT
-	TRBV27	TRBD1	TRBJ2-5	CASRRDRLGETQYF	TGTGCCAGCAGAAGGGACAGGCTAGGAGAGACCCAGTACTTC
-	TRBV10-3	TRBD1	TRBJ1-5	CAIRGTGNSNQPQHF	TGTGCCATCAGGGGGACAGGGAATAGCAATCAGCCCCAGCATTTT
-	TRBV12-3/TRBV12-4	TRBD1	TRBJ2-7	CASRRDRAGEQYF	TGTGCCAGCAGGAGGGACAGGGCTGGCGAGCAGTACTTC
few	TRBV3-1/TRBV3-2	TRBD1	TRBJ1-6	CASSQPGQGWNSPLHF	TGTGCCAGCAGCCAACCGGGACAGGGCTGGAATTCACCCCTCCACTTT
-	TRBV5-1	TRBD2	TRBJ2-5	CASSWDGRQETQYF	TGCGCCAGCAGCTGGGACGGGAGGCAGGAGACCCAGTACTTC
-	TRBV15	-	TRBJ1-5	CATSRIRVDQPQHF	TGTGCCACCAGCAGAATCAGGGTCGATCAGCCCCAGCATTTT
-	TRBV6-5	-	TRBJ2-6	CAGTASSGANVLTF	TGTGCAGGGACTGCAAGCTCTGGGGCCAACGTCCTGACTTTC
-	TRBV7-6	-	TRBJ2-3	CASSLGGGGTDTQYF	TGTGCCAGCAGCTTAGGCGGAGGGGGCACAGATACGCAGTATTTT
-	TRBV5-4	TRBD2	TRBJ2-5	CASSPGTNQETQYF	TGTGCCAGCAGCCCGGGGACTAACCAAGAGACCCAGTACTTC
-	TRBV9	-	TRBJ1-1	CASSVKWAGTEAFF	TGTGCCAGCAGCGTAAAGTGGGCTGGCACTGAAGCTTTCTTT
-	TRBV20-1	-	TRBJ2-3	CSAIDRNTDTQYF	TGCAGTGCTATTGACAGGAACACAGATACGCAGTATTTT
-	TRBV6-5	TRBD2	TRBJ2-7	CASRPLTGGYEQYF	TGTGCCAGCAGACCCCTTACGGGGGGCTACGAGCAGTACTTC
-	TRBV11-2	-	TRBJ2-7	CASSLDTRGGQYF	TGTGCCAGCAGCTTAGATACAAGAGGCGGGCAGTACTTC
-	TRBV7-6	TRBD1	TRBJ2-7	CASSAYGQGQSYEQYF	TGTGCCAGCAGCGCATATGGACAGGGACAATCCTACGAGCAGTACTTC
-	TRBV4-1	-	TRBJ1-6	CASSQGLAAGVNSPLHF	TGCGCCAGCAGCCAAGGTTTGGCGGCAGGGGTGAATTCACCCCTCCACTTT
-	TRBV6-9	TRBD2	TRBJ2-1	CASRGLAGDNEQFF	TGTGCCTCCCGGGGACTAGCGGGAGACAATGAGCAGTTCTTC
few	TRBV27	TRBD2	TRBJ2-1	CASSFIAGANNEQFF	TGTGCCAGCAGTTTTATAGCGGGGGCCAACAATGAGCAGTTCTTC
-	TRBV6-5	TRBD1	TRBJ1-2	CASSLGQGNGYTF	TGTGCCAGCAGTTTGGGACAGGGAAATGGCTACACCTTC
-	TRBV19	-	TRBJ1-6	CASSSWQATNSPLHF	TGTGCCAGTAGTTCATGGCAGGCAACAAATTCACCCCTCCACTTT
-	TRBV28	TRBD1	TRBJ2-7	CASSFRGLAAYEQYF	TGTGCCAGCAGTTTTAGGGGGCTCGCTGCCTACGAGCAGTACTTC
few	TRBV19	TRBD1	TRBJ2-7	CASSPPGQASKQYF	TGTGCCAGTAGTCCCCCGGGACAGGCCTCCAAGCAGTACTTC
-	TRBV7-3	-	TRBJ2-1	CASSLSGASSYNEQFF	TGTGCCAGCAGCTTAAGTGGGGCGAGCTCCTACAATGAGCAGTTCTTC
-	TRBV27	-	TRBJ2-6	CASSLTDRSGANVLTF	TGTGCCAGCAGTCTGACAGATAGGAGTGGGGCCAACGTCCTGACTTTC
-	TRBV7-9	TRBD1	TRBJ2-7	CASSSTGREQYF	TGTGCCAGCAGCTCGACAGGGAGAGAGCAGTACTTC
-	TRBV5-1	TRBD1	TRBJ2-5	CASSLTGGLETQYF	TGCGCCAGCAGCCTGACAGGGGGACTAGAGACCCAGTACTTC
-	TRBV28	TRBD1	TRBJ1-5	CASSGSSRGHGNQPQHF	TGTGCCAGCAGCGGGAGCTCTAGGGGGCATGGCAATCAGCCCCAGCATTTT
-	TRBV18	TRBD1	TRBJ1-5	CASSPRETGYNQPQHF	TGTGCCAGCTCACCACGAGAGACAGGGTACAATCAGCCCCAGCATTTT
once	TRBV12-3/TRBV12-4	TRBD1	TRBJ2-7	CASSSDRDEQYF	TGTGCCAGCAGTTCGGACAGGGACGAGCAGTACTTC
-	TRBV19	TRBD1	TRBJ1-5	CASSILDRRTNQPQHF	TGTGCCAGTAGTATCTTGGACAGGAGGACCAATCAGCCCCAGCATTTT
-	TRBV4-1	TRBD1	TRBJ1-5	CASSQDLRGHQPQHF	TGCGCCAGCAGCCAAGATTTGAGGGGGCATCAGCCCCAGCATTTT
-	TRBV18	-	TRBJ2-5	CASSRVRAEETQYF	TGTGCCAGCTCACGGGTGCGGGCAGAAGAGACCCAGTACTTC
once	TRBV6-5	-	TRBJ1-2	CASYVGYGYTF	TGTGCCAGCTACGTCGGGTATGGCTACACCTTC
once	TRBV28	TRBD2	TRBJ2-1	CATTSGSGVEQFF	TGTGCCACCACTAGCGGGAGTGGGGTTGAGCAGTTCTTC
-	TRBV7-6	-	TRBJ1-6	CASSLDQNNSPLHF	TGTGCCAGCAGCTTAGATCAGAATAATTCACCCCTCCACTTT
-	TRBV27	TRBD1	TRBJ2-1	CASSKSGTVAYNEQFF	TGTGCCAGCAGCAAATCGGGGACAGTGGCCTACAATGAGCAGTTCTTC
-	TRBV10-2	-	TRBJ2-5	CASSGTTPETQYF	TGCGCCAGCAGTGGGACTACCCCAGAGACCCAGTACTTC
-	TRBV4-1	TRBD2	TRBJ2-1	CASPGSGPYNEQFF	TGCGCCAGTCCTGGTAGCGGGCCCTACAATGAGCAGTTCTTC
-	TRBV19	-	TRBJ1-4	CASSGSGSGNEKLFF	TGTGCCAGTAGTGGGTCGGGATCGGGGAATGAAAAACTGTTTTTT
once	TRBV24-1	-	TRBJ1-5	CATSDPGGGPQHF	TGTGCCACCAGTGACCCGGGGGGAGGGCCCCAGCATTTT
-	TRBV27	TRBD2	TRBJ2-1	CASSRAGGWWNEQFF	TGTGCCAGCAGCCGAGCGGGAGGGTGGTGGAATGAGCAGTTCTTC
-	TRBV19	-	TRBJ1-6	CASSMAGNSSPLHF	TGTGCCAGTAGTATGGCGGGGAACTCCTCCCCCCTCCACTTT
-	TRBV20-1	TRBD1	TRBJ2-7	CSAGQGPEQYF	TGCAGTGCGGGACAGGGTCCCGAGCAGTACTTC
once	TRBV15	-	TRBJ2-3	CATSRVGQGTDTQYF	TGTGCCACCAGCAGAGTTGGGCAGGGAACAGATACGCAGTATTTT
once	TRBV11-1	TRBD1	TRBJ2-7	CASSLIGTGITYEQYF	TGTGCCAGCAGCTTAATCGGGACAGGGATAACCTACGAGCAGTACTTC
-	TRBV5-4	-	TRBJ2-2	CASSPAGSGGFRELFF	TGTGCCAGCAGCCCCGCCGGTAGTGGGGGGTTCCGGGAGCTGTTTTTT
-	TRBV6-6	TRBD1	TRBJ1-4	CASTDRGESTNEKLFF	TGTGCCAGCACCGACAGGGGGGAATCAACTAATGAAAAACTGTTTTTT
-	TRBV7-2	TRBD2	TRBJ2-3	CASSLRTSGTTDTQYF	TGTGCCAGCAGCTTACGGACTAGCGGTACCACAGATACGCAGTATTTT
once	TRBV3-1/TRBV3-2	-	TRBJ2-5	CASSETGFSLETQYF	TGTGCCAGCAGCGAAACAGGGTTTAGTTTAGAGACCCAGTACTTC
once	TRBV6-5	TRBD1	TRBJ1-6	CASRSSGTGRSPLHF	TGTGCCAGCAGAAGTTCCGGGACAGGGCGATCACCCCTCCACTTT
-	TRBV14	-	TRBJ1-4	CASSQVGGASEKLFF	TGTGCCAGCAGCCAAGTAGGGGGAGCCAGTGAAAAACTGTTTTTT
-	TRBV19	-	TRBJ1-5	CASSIRVGSGDQPQHF	TGTGCCAGTAGTATCCGAGTTGGGAGTGGCGATCAGCCCCAGCATTTT
-	TRBV12-3/TRBV12-4	TRBD2	TRBJ2-7	CAISTSRSYEQYF	TGTGCCATCTCGACTAGCAGGTCCTACGAGCAGTACTTC